These 13 T cell receptor beta chains came from one sample sequenced in a study of Ad26.COV2.S vaccination and SARS-CoV-2 variants listed by TCRdb under 2021. The library was built by means of the immunoSEQ multiplex PCR assay. What TCRdb holds here is the immuneACCESS table cut down to in-frame rearrangements. Part of the clones is not present; checked against another copy, under half of the missing clones reflect an unresolved V gene, and the others are unexplained. The sample table holds roughly 330,000 clones, of which roughly 88% were seen once. The ten most abundant clones make up around 5% of the sample. The sample's treatment or condition label, decoded: roughly 18 received Ad26.COV2.S at low or high dose, single or two shots; several received placebo; per-sample allocation not given. For vaccine and placebo recipients, repertoires were sequenced using samples collected on day 63 after the first injection.

The sequenced sample was peripheral blood, obtained in a trial of Ad26.COV2.S vaccine versus placebo. The receptors stem from a person aged 18-65 years who received the Ad26.COV2.S COVID-19 vaccine or a placebo.

The chain carries TRBV5-4 and TRBJ1-2, with 9 bases identical to TRBD1. The CDR3 runs to 14 residues. Germline CDR1 and CDR2: SGHNT and YYREEE (reference sequence). The J segment lost 7 bases and the V segment lost 4 bases, leaving 8 bases of the junction unmatched. The CDR3 loop reads CASSPGQGLFGYTF. The CDR3 coding sequence is TGTGCCAGCAGCCCGGGACAGGGACTCTTTGGCTACACCTTC.

This chain joins TRBV6-2 or TRBV6-3 and TRBJ2-1; TRBD1 or TRBD2 may be the D gene (5 bases each). The germline V gene has CDR1 MNHEY and CDR2 SVGEGT. The CDR3 is 15 residues long. Deletions cut 0 bases from V and 7 bases from J, with 13 bases between. CDR3 loop: CASSYSGAGRNEQFF. CDR3 DNA sequence: TGTGCCAGCAGTTACTCCGGGGCTGGGCGGAATGAGCAGTTCTTC.

This clone was detected only a few times. This chain links TRBV18 with TRBJ2-7; D may be TRBD1 (5 bases). The V and J ends lost 4 bases and 7 bases respectively, with 8 bases between them. The CDR3 length is 11 residues. Germline V CDR1 and CDR2: KGHSH, LQKENI. In DNA form, the CDR3 reads TGTGCCAGCTCACAGGGGTATGAGCAGTACTTC. This sequence encodes CASSQGYEQYF. Full variable domain (missing parts from reference TRBV18 and TRBJ2-7): NAGVMQNPRHLVRRRGQEARLRCSPMKGHSHVYWYRQLPEEGLKFMVYLQKENIIDESGMPKERFSAEFPKEGPSILRIQQVVRGDSAAYFCASSQGYEQYFGPGTRLTVT.

V is TRBV4-1 and J is TRBJ1-6; D ambiguous. V shed 0 bases and J shed 7 bases, with 19 bases lying between them. Germline values: CDR1 MGHRA, CDR2 YSYEKL. The CDR3 totals 18 residues. The DNA of the CDR3 is TGCGCCAGCAGCCAAGATACGGCGCAGGAACACGGGAATTCACCCCTCCACTTT. This encodes CASSQDTAQEHGNSPLHF.

This rearrangement joins TRBV6-6 to TRBJ2-7, with TRBD1 matching over 7 bases. V was clipped by 6 bases and J by 3 bases; unmatched bases: 11. The germline gives CDR1 MNHNY, CDR2 SVGAGI (reference sequence). The CDR3 totals 15 residues. As DNA, the CDR3 is TGTGCCAGCAGCCCGTACGACAGGGAAGGCTACGAGCAGTACGTC. Translation: CASSPYDREGYEQYV.

The V call is TRBV3-1 (or the pseudogene TRBV3-2), the J call TRBJ2-1; D is perhaps TRBD1 or TRBD2 (5 bases each). CDR3 size: 16 residues. Germline CDR1 is LGHDT and CDR2 is YNNKEL (reference sequence). V lost 1 base and J lost 5, with 15 bases in between. The CDR3 region has the DNA TGTGCCAGCAGCCAAGCCGGGACGGGGAGAAACAATGAGCAGTTCTTC. This codes for CASSQAGTGRNNEQFF.

This clone has only a few counts. V usage is TRBV27 and J usage is TRBJ1-1; possible D gene TRBD1, 5 bases. There are 13 residues in the CDR3. The ends were cut back, 4 bases at V and 2 bases at J, with 8 bases in the middle. CDR1 is MNHEY and CDR2 is SMNVEV in the germline V gene (reference sequence). For the CDR3, the DNA is TGTGCCAGCAGTTGGGACGCAAACACTGAAGCTTTCTTT. This translates into CASSWDANTEAFF.

The chain employs TRBV29-1 and TRBJ2-3; 9 bases match TRBD1. V trimming: 5 bases; J trimming: 0 bases; junction bases outside the gene matches: 6. The CDR3 spans 15 residues. The germline V gene encodes CDR1 SQVTM and CDR2 ANQGSEA. The CDR3 DNA reads as TGCAGCGTTTACCGGGACAGGGTGAGCACAGATACGCAGTATTTT. Translation gives CSVYRDRVSTDTQYF.

This chain links TRBV4-3 with TRBJ2-1, with no clear D. The V gene lost 1 base and the J gene lost 3 bases, with 4 bases spanning the gap. This CDR3 has 13 amino acids. Germline V gene lookup returns CDR1 LGHNA and CDR2 YSLEER. CDR3 coding DNA: TGCGCCAGCAGCCAAGCTCTCTACAATGAGCAGTTCTTC. Its protein is CASSQALYNEQFF.

CDR3 amino acids: CASSQSARGEQYV. Here the CDR3 DNA reads TGTGCCAGCAGCCAATCGGCCCGGGGCGAGCAGTACGTC. The chain couples TRBV3-1 (or the pseudogene TRBV3-2) to TRBJ2-7; maybe TRBD2 (5 bases). The V end lost 2 bases, the J end lost 6 bases, and 11 bases lay between the germline ends. The CDR3 loop spans 13 amino acids. Germline V gene lookup returns CDR1 LGHDT and CDR2 YNNKEL (reference sequence).

The chain links TRBV5-5 to TRBJ1-3; tentative D call: TRBD1 (5 bases). The CDR3 covers 17 residues. Germline V CDR1 and CDR2: SGHKS, YYEKEE (reference sequence). The V gene lost 0 bases and the J gene lost 2 bases, with 15 bases spanning the gap. The DNA of the CDR3 is TGTGCCAGCAGCTTGGGTACAGGAGGCCCCCCTGGAAACACCATATATTTT. It yields the protein CASSLGTGGPPGNTIYF.

This clone has more than one count but fewer than ten. This sequence joins TRBV19 and TRBJ1-1, with TRBD1 matching 11 bases. The V and J ends lost 8 bases and 3 bases, in that order; junction bases with no gene match: 11. The CDR3 loop spans 16 amino acids. CDR1 is LNHDA, CDR2 SQIVND, per germline (reference sequence). The DNA of the CDR3 is TGTGCCAGTCGTACGGCTCCGGGACAGGGGGACACTGAAGCTTTCTTT. Amino acids: CASRTAPGQGDTEAFF. Together with reference TRBV19 and TRBJ1-1, the CDR3 gives the full variable domain: DGGITQSPKYLFRKEGQNVTLSCEQNLNHDAMYWYRQDPGQGLRLIYYSQIVNDFQKGDIAEGYSVSREKKESFPLTVTSAQKNPTAFYLCASRTAPGQGDTEAFFGQGTRLTVV.

This clone came up once. The chain links TRBV19 to TRBJ2-7; D might be TRBD2 (6 bases). Trimming took off 3 bases at V and 5 bases at J, with 11 bases between the two ends. CDR1 is LNHDA, CDR2 SQIVND, per germline (reference sequence). The CDR3 is 13 residues long. CDR3 protein: CASSIGEVDEQYF. CDR3 nucleotide sequence: TGTGCCAGTAGTATCGGGGAGGTGGACGAGCAGTACTTC.